The T cell receptor (beta chain) under discussion was sequenced for a study of T cell responses to AZD1222 COVID-19 vaccine. Some clones are missing from TCRdb's copy, which holds only in-frame ones; the method was immunoSEQ multiplex PCR. This table holds about 140,000 clones, around 90% found once. This clone was picked up one time. The sequencing here drew on peripheral blood, taken on day 0 of AZD1222 vaccination. This TCR derives from an adult in good health.

As DNA, the CDR3 is TGTGCCAGCAGTACAGTCGCGGGACAGGGGGCCAAAAACATTCAGTACTTC. It encodes CASSTVAGQGAKNIQYF. The chain carries TRBV28 and TRBJ2-4, with TRBD1 matching 10 bases. This CDR3 is 17 amino acids long. V lost 5 bases and J lost 1; bases outside the gene matches: 8. From germline, CDR1 is MDHEN and CDR2 SYDVKM.